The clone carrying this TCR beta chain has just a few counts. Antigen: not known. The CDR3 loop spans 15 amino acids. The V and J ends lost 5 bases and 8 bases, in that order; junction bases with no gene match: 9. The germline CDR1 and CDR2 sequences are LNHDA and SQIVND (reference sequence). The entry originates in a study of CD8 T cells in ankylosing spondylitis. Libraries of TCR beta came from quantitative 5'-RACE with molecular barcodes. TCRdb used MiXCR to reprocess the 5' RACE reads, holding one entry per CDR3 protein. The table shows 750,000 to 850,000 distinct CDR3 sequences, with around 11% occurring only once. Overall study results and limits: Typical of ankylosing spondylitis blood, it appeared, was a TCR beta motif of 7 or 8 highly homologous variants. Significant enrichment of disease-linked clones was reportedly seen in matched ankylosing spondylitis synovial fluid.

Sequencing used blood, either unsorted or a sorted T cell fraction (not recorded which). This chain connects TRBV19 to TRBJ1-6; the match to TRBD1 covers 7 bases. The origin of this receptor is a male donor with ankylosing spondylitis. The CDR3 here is CASSHDRDSYSPLHF. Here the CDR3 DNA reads TGTGCCAGTAGTCACGACCGGGACAGCTATTCACCCCTCCACTTT.